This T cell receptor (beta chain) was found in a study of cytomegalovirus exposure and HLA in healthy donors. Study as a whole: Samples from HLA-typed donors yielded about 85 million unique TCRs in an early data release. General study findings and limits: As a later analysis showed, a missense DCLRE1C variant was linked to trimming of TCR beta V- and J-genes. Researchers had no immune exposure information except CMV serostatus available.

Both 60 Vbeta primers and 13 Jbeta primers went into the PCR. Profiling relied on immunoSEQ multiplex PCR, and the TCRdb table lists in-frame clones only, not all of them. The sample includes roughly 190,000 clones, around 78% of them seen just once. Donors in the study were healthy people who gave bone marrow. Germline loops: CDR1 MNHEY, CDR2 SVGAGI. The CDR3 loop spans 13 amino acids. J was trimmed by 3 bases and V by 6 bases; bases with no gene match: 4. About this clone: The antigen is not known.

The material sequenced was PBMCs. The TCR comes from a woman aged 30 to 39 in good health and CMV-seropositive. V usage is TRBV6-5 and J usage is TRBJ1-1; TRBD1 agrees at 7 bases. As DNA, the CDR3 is TGTGCCAGCAGCCGGACAGGCGACACTGAAGCTTTCTTT. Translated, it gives CASSRTGDTEAFF.